This T cell receptor beta chain comes out of a study of T cell repertoires in cytomegalovirus infection. The germline V gene encodes CDR1 SGHTA and CDR2 FQGNSA. The CDR3 covers 14 residues. V was trimmed by 2 bases and J by 3 bases, leaving 8 bases between them. This clonotype was seen many times. Its antigen is undetermined. TCRdb re-called the reads through MiXCR, storing one row per CDR3 protein. The data show about 570,000 distinct CDR3 sequences, roughly 42% seen once. Regarding the study as a whole: CMV-specific HLA-C-restricted TCR beta clonotypes dominated the ex vivo response.

This chain joins TRBV7-2 and TRBJ1-5; TRBD1 might be the D (5 bases). The sequences come from cultured PBMCs, collected from culture after CMV antigen stimulation. The origin of this receptor is a human donor in good health (CMV status not recorded). Some clones in this sample may be carry-over from other donors' samples. The CDR3 is CASSLLGVNQPQHF. The CDR3 nucleotides are TGTGCCAGCAGCTTACTAGGGGTCAATCAGCCCCAGCATTTT. The full variable domain, in which reference TRBV7-2 and TRBJ1-5 provide the parts outside the CDR3, is GAGVSQSPSNKVTEKGKDVELRCDPISGHTALYWYRQSLGQGLEFLIYFQGNSAPDKSGLPSDRFSAERTGGSVSTLTIQRTQQEDSAVYLCASSLLGVNQPQHFGDGTRLSIL.